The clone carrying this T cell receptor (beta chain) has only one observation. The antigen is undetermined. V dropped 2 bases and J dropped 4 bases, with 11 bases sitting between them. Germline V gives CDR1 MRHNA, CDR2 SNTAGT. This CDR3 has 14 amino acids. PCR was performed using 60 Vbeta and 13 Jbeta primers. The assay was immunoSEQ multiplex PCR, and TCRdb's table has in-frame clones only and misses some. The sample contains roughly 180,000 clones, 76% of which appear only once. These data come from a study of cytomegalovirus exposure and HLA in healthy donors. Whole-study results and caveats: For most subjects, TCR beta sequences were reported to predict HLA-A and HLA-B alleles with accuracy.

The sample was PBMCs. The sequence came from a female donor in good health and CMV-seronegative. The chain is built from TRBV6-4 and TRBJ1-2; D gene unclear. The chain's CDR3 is CASSDLVHSYGYTF. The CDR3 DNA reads TGTGCCAGCAGTGACCTCGTTCATAGCTATGGCTACACCTTC.